Presented here are 13 T cell receptor beta chains from one specimen sequenced in a study of T-cell reconstitution after alpha-beta-depleted transplantation in children. Preparation of the TCRbeta library involved a method that used unique molecular identifiers. In TCRdb, the PCR reads were re-called with MiXCR into one record per CDR3 protein. Of about 400,000 distinct CDR3 sequences listed, approximately 20% are singletons. The source was PBMCs from the stem cell graft donor, collected from the stem cell graft. The receptors here all came from a human donor who donated a stem cell graft to a child with acute myeloid leukemia.

This clonotype was detected only a few times. This chain joins TRBV28 and TRBJ2-1; D might be TRBD1 (5 bases). This CDR3 spans 15 amino acids. V gave up 7 bases and J gave up 4 bases, with 17 bases separating them. The V gene's germline CDR1 is MDHEN and CDR2 SYDVKM. CDR3 amino acids: CASIRKGLVYNEQFF. CDR3 nucleotide sequence: TGTGCCAGCATCCGTAAGGGGCTGGTGTACAATGAGCAGTTCTTC.

This clonotype has ten or more counts. The rearrangement links TRBV7-9 to TRBJ2-7, with D hard to call. The CDR3 has 12 amino acids. The germline gives CDR1 SEHNR, CDR2 FQNEAQ (reference sequence). With 5 bases removed from V and 4 bases from J, the gap between germline ends came to 9 bases. CDR3 protein: CASSELGYEQYF. Written as DNA, the CDR3 is TGTGCCAGCAGCGAACTTGGGTACGAGCAGTACTTC.

The chain uses TRBV5-1 and TRBJ2-7; 9 nucleotides line up with TRBD2. The CDR3 runs 15 residues. The trim removed 2 bases at V and 3 bases at J, leaving 6 bases unmatched. Germline V gives CDR1 SGHRS, CDR2 YFSETQ. Written as DNA, the CDR3 is TGCGCCAGCAGCTTACAGCGGGAGGCCCTCTACGAGCAGTACTTC. This gives the protein CASSLQREALYEQYF.

The chain couples TRBV12-3 or TRBV12-4 to TRBJ1-1, with a weak D call TRBD1 (6 bases). This CDR3 has 14 residues. V was pared by 7 bases and J by 0 bases, with 12 bases between. DNA of the CDR3: TGTGCCAGCAACAATAGGGGGGTGAACACTGAAGCTTTCTTT. It encodes CASNNRGVNTEAFF.

The sample holds a few counts of this clonotype. This chain connects TRBV9 to TRBJ2-3; D gene uncertain. The CDR3 is 12 amino acids. Trimming took 4 bases from V and 3 from J, leaving 6 bases between them. Per germline, CDR1 SGDLS and CDR2 YYNGEE. CDR3 DNA: TGTGCCAGCAGCCCCGTAACAGATACGCAGTATTTT. Its protein is CASSPVTDTQYF. Full variable domain (missing parts from reference TRBV9 and TRBJ2-3): DSGVTQTPKHLITATGQRVTLRCSPRSGDLSVYWYQQSLDQGLQFLIQYYNGEERAKGNILERFSAQQFPDLHSELNLSSLELGDSALYFCASSPVTDTQYFGPGTRLTVL.

Many counts were recorded for this clonotype. The J gene is TRBJ2-1, the V gene TRBV25-1; 9 bases align to TRBD1. CDR1 is MGHDK, CDR2 SYGVNS, per germline. V gave up 4 bases and J gave up 4 bases; unmatched junction bases: 8. The CDR3 totals 16 residues. CDR3 sequence reads: CASSGTGVAKYNEQFF. In DNA form, the CDR3 reads TGTGCCAGCAGTGGGACAGGGGTCGCGAAGTACAATGAGCAGTTCTTC.

This clonotype has ten or more counts. The V and J genes are TRBV24-1 and TRBJ2-1, with 10 bases fitting TRBD2. This CDR3 is built from 14 residues. Germline V lookup: CDR1 KGHDR, CDR2 SFDVKD. The V segment lost 8 bases and the J segment 8 bases; nucleotides outside the gene matches: 8. As DNA, the CDR3 is TGTGCCACCAAGAGGCTAGCGGGAGATCATGAGCAGTTCTTC. Encoded protein: CATKRLAGDHEQFF.

This clonotype was seen a few times. The CDR3 spells CASARLAGGISASEQFF. Written as DNA, the CDR3 is TGCGCCAGCGCTCGGCTAGCGGGAGGAATTTCCGCAAGTGAGCAGTTCTTC. This rearrangement joins TRBV4-1 to TRBJ2-1, with 11 bases identical to TRBD2. The CDR3 has 17 amino acids. V dropped 8 bases and J dropped 9; count of bases not matched to a gene: 18. Germline loops: CDR1 MGHRA, CDR2 YSYEKL.

This clonotype was recorded at least ten times. The genes are TRBV9 and TRBJ2-1; D may correspond to TRBD1 or TRBD2 (5 bases each). This CDR3 has 20 amino acids. V gave up 4 bases and J gave up 4 bases, with 30 bases separating them. Germline V CDR1 and CDR2: SGDLS, YYNGEE. The DNA for the CDR3 is TGTGCCAGCAGCTCACCAAAAGGGGAGCCCGGGTACAAATCTTACAATGAGCAGTTCTTC. This codes for CASSSPKGEPGYKSYNEQFF.

This clonotype appeared many times. V and J are TRBV12-3 or TRBV12-4 and TRBJ2-1, with D unclear. This CDR3 is built from 12 residues. V gave up 3 bases and J gave up 7 bases, with 7 bases separating them. CDR3 coding DNA: TGTGCCAGCAGTTTCCCCGTTAATGAGCAGTTCTTC. Translation: CASSFPVNEQFF.

The chain is built from TRBV7-9 and TRBJ2-5; D is perhaps TRBD1 (6 bases). The CDR3 sequence is 15 residues long. Germline-derived CDR1 and CDR2 are SEHNR and FQNEAQ (reference sequence). V was trimmed by 3 bases and J by 5 bases, leaving 16 bases between them. The CDR3 reads CASSFLGAEGETQYF. For the CDR3, the DNA is TGTGCCAGCAGCTTTCTGGGGGCAGAAGGGGAGACCCAGTACTTC.

The gene calls are TRBV28 and TRBJ1-1, with no clear D. The CDR3 runs 12 residues. Germline-derived CDR1 and CDR2 are MDHEN and SYDVKM. V shed 3 bases and J shed 11 bases, with 13 bases lying between them. The CDR3: CASSFLGFLAFF. In DNA form, the CDR3 reads TGTGCCAGCAGTTTTCTGGGATTCCTGGCTTTCTTT.

Only a few counts were recorded for this clonotype. The chain uses TRBV20-1 and TRBJ2-1; D is unresolved. The CDR3 loop spans 13 amino acids. V was trimmed by 6 bases and J by 6 bases, leaving 15 bases between them. Germline V gene lookup returns CDR1 DFQATT and CDR2 SNEGSKA (reference sequence). The CDR3 loop reads CSAPSYSLNEQFF. CDR3 sequence (DNA): TGCAGTGCACCAAGCTACAGTCTCAATGAGCAGTTCTTC.